The source of this T cell receptor beta chain is a study of cytomegalovirus exposure and HLA in healthy donors. Study-level information: The 120 validation repertoires matched the roughly 670 first-cohort repertoires in platform, a later analysis reported. Overall study findings and caveats: Overall, approximately 150 TCR beta chains were annotated as cytomegalovirus-associated. In vitro, three CMV-associated chains proved specific for CMV antigens.

The table lists this clone with a few counts. Its antigen is still unknown. Sequencing was performed with immunoSEQ multiplex PCR; in TCRdb, only in-frame clones are kept and a portion is missing. The repertoire holds about 160,000 clones, with approximately 84% as singletons. Germline values: CDR1 MNHEY, CDR2 SMNVEV (reference sequence). CDR3 length equals 13 residues. The V end lost 3 bases, the J end lost 8 bases, and 13 bases lay between the germline ends. Sequencing input: PBMCs. The V call is TRBV27, the J call TRBJ1-2; no clear D gene. The TCR comes from a man in his thirties or forties in good health and CMV-seropositive. The CDR3 nucleotides read TGTGCCAGCAGTTTCCCAAATGGGGAGGGCTACACCTTC. This encodes CASSFPNGEGYTF.